The 25 T cell receptor beta chains presented below share a single source sample, sequenced in a study of blood T cell repertoires in COVID-19. Sequencing was performed with immunoSEQ multiplex PCR; in TCRdb, only in-frame clones are kept and a portion is missing. The sample consists of about 250,000 clones, around nine tenths of them appearing once. Sequenced: PBMCs or T cells enriched from blood (not recorded which). The receptors shown here come from a woman between 40 and 55 years old who had been exposed to COVID-19.

The V gene is TRBV15, the J gene TRBJ2-7, with TRBD1 identical over 9 bases. The V and J ends lost 5 bases and 5 bases, in that order; junction bases with no gene match: 16. The CDR3 has 17 amino acids. Germline V gene lookup returns CDR1 LNHNV and CDR2 YYDKDF (reference sequence). The CDR3 bases are TGTGCCACCAGCGGAGGAAGAAGATTGACAGGGGGTCACGAGCAGTACTTC. Residues: CATSGGRRLTGGHEQYF.

The chain couples TRBV6-2 or TRBV6-3 to TRBJ1-1; D is possibly TRBD1 (6 bases). Between the trimmed V and J ends, which lost 0 bases and 5 bases, there was a span of 13 bases. CDR1 is MNHEY and CDR2 is SVGEGT in the germline V gene. CDR3 length: 15 amino acids. The CDR3 DNA sequence: TGTGCCAGCAGTTACTCGGGGCTGCAGGGGACTGAAGCTTTCTTT. It translates to CASSYSGLQGTEAFF.

V usage is TRBV7-9 and J usage is TRBJ2-2; 7 positions match TRBD1. V lost 5 bases and J lost 0; bases outside the gene matches: 9. This CDR3 contains 17 residues. Germline CDR1 SEHNR, CDR2 FQNEAQ (reference sequence). The CDR3 nucleotides are TGTGCCAGCAGCCCCCAGGACAGGAGCCCGAACACCGGGGAGCTGTTTTTT. Encoded protein: CASSPQDRSPNTGELFF.

J is TRBJ1-2 and V is TRBV3-1 (or the pseudogene TRBV3-2), with a weak D call TRBD1 (5 bases). CDR1 is LGHDT, CDR2 YNNKEL, per germline (reference sequence). Trimming removed 0 bases at V and 6 bases at J, with 26 bases between. The CDR3 has 19 residues. The CDR3: CASSQDATDASWAGHGYTF. CDR3 nucleotides: TGTGCCAGCAGCCAAGATGCCACGGACGCGTCGTGGGCAGGGCATGGCTACACCTTC.

This chain joins TRBV20-1 and TRBJ1-3; 7 nucleotides align to TRBD1. J gave up 1 base and V 3 bases, and 9 bases lay outside the gene matches. Per the germline V gene, CDR1 is DFQATT and CDR2 is SNEGSKA (reference sequence). The CDR3 has 16 amino acids. The CDR3 DNA follows: TGCAGTGCTAGTGCGGGGACAGCAGGTTCTGGAAACACCATATATTTT. Translation: CSASAGTAGSGNTIYF.

This clone was counted a single time. CDR3 bases: TGTGCCACCAGCAGAGATTTGGGGACAGCGACCTCTGGGGCCAACGTCCTGACTTTC. Protein product: CATSRDLGTATSGANVLTF. J is TRBJ2-6 and V is TRBV15; TRBD1 agrees at 7 bases. Per germline, CDR1 LNHNV and CDR2 YYDKDF (reference sequence). With 0 bases clipped from V and 0 bases from J, the junction kept 8 bases outside the gene matches. The CDR3 extends over 19 amino acids.

The V gene is TRBV10-1, the J gene TRBJ2-1, with 9 positions matching TRBD2. Germline V lookup: CDR1 WNHNN, CDR2 SYGVQD (reference sequence). The V and J ends lost 3 bases and 1 base, in that order; junction bases with no gene match: 4. The length of the CDR3 is 16 residues. CDR3 loop: CASSEGSGRSYNEQFF. The CDR3, as DNA: TGCGCCAGCAGTGAAGGGAGCGGGAGGTCCTACAATGAGCAGTTCTTC.

This clone occurred a few times. The V call is TRBV6-5, the J call TRBJ1-3; 8 bases are a match to TRBD1. After removal of 6 bases from V and 0 bases from J, the junction contained 4 bases not matched to a gene. The V gene's germline CDR1 is MNHEY and CDR2 SVGAGI. CDR3 length: 15 amino acids. CDR3 residues: CASRQGAGSGNTIYF. CDR3 in DNA: TGTGCCAGCAGGCAGGGGGCAGGCTCTGGAAACACCATATATTTT.

This clone was detected only once. The rearrangement joins TRBV18 to TRBJ1-6; TRBD1 is a possible D gene (5 bases). This CDR3 contains 14 residues. Germline values: CDR1 KGHSH, CDR2 LQKENI. Deletions cut 6 bases from V and 7 bases from J, with 13 bases between. DNA for the CDR3: TGTGCCAGCTCCGACCGGGGGGAGAATTCACCCCTCCACTTT. This gives the protein CASSDRGENSPLHF.

This chain joins TRBV18 and TRBJ2-5; 7 bases match TRBD2. J lost 2 bases, V lost 8 bases, and 2 bases had no gene match. Germline loops: CDR1 KGHSH, CDR2 LQKENI. The CDR3 is 12 amino acids. The CDR3 loop is CASGGEQETQYF. CDR3 nucleotide sequence: TGTGCCAGCGGGGGGGAGCAAGAGACCCAGTACTTC.

This chain joins TRBV6-2 or TRBV6-3 and TRBJ2-1, with 13 bases fitting TRBD2. Germline-derived CDR1 and CDR2 are MNHEY and SVGEGT. The V segment lost 6 bases and the J segment 0 bases; nucleotides outside the gene matches: 5. The CDR3 has 17 amino acids. The chain's CDR3 is CASSRRTSGSSYNEQFF. The CDR3 region has the DNA TGTGCCAGCAGCCGCAGGACTAGCGGGAGCTCCTACAATGAGCAGTTCTTC.

The rearrangement links TRBV7-2 to TRBJ1-1, with 7 bases fitting TRBD1. CDR3 length: 13 residues. CDR1 SGHTA and CDR2 FQGNSA come from the germline V gene. Unmatched junction bases numbered 3, after V lost 5 bases and J lost 3 bases. CDR3 nucleotides: TGTGCCAGCAGCGGGCAGGGGGACACTGAAGCTTTCTTT. Translated, it gives CASSGQGDTEAFF.

This chain links TRBV19 with TRBJ1-5, with D uncertain. The CDR3 consists of 17 residues. With 0 bases removed from V and 9 bases from J, the gap between germline ends came to 21 bases. Germline CDR1 reads LNHDA; CDR2 reads SQIVND (reference sequence). Here the CDR3 DNA reads TGTGCCAGTAGTATAGATGATTTAGACCGGGATGGGAGGCCCCAGCATTTT. Protein sequence: CASSIDDLDRDGRPQHF. Based on the CDR3 plus reference TRBV19 and TRBJ1-5, the full variable domain is DGGITQSPKYLFRKEGQNVTLSCEQNLNHDAMYWYRQDPGQGLRLIYYSQIVNDFQKGDIAEGYSVSREKKESFPLTVTSAQKNPTAFYLCASSIDDLDRDGRPQHFGDGTRLSIL.

This clone was counted only a few times. The chain uses TRBV6-5 and TRBJ2-7; TRBD2 matches 9 bases. The CDR3 extends over 15 amino acids. Germline V gene sequence: CDR1 MNHEY, CDR2 SVGAGI. V dropped 6 bases and J dropped 5; count of bases not matched to a gene: 11. CDR3 sequence: CASSPQAGGPHEQYF. The DNA of the CDR3 is TGTGCCAGCAGCCCCCAAGCGGGGGGCCCCCACGAGCAGTACTTC.

This rearrangement joins TRBV3-1 (or the pseudogene TRBV3-2) to TRBJ2-3; TRBD1 might be the D (5 bases). Germline loops: CDR1 LGHDT, CDR2 YNNKEL (reference sequence). CDR3 length: 15 residues. V was trimmed by 0 bases and J by 4 bases, leaving 11 bases between them. The CDR3 sequence: CASSQESAGPDTQYF. In DNA form, the CDR3 reads TGTGCCAGCAGCCAAGAATCGGCAGGGCCAGATACGCAGTATTTT.

This chain links TRBV7-3 with TRBJ2-1; D might be TRBD2 (6 bases). CDR1 and CDR2 from the germline V gene are SGHTA and FQGTGA. Trimming pared 2 bases from V and 2 bases from J, leaving 10 bases between. The CDR3 is made up of 15 amino acids. The CDR3 is CASSLPAGTYNEQFF. In DNA form, the CDR3 reads TGTGCCAGCAGCTTACCCGCGGGGACCTACAATGAGCAGTTCTTC.

The V and J genes are TRBV23-1 and TRBJ2-1; no firm D call. TRBV23-1 is an ORF; its function is uncertain. The CDR3 covers 16 residues. V shed 0 bases and J shed 9 bases, with 18 bases lying between them. The CDR3 DNA sequence: TGCGCCAGCAGTCAATCTTCTGGGCCCCCGCGCAGTGAGCAGTTCTTC. Translating gives CASSQSSGPPRSEQFF.

This chain uses TRBV5-4 with TRBJ2-7; D gene uncertain. The V gene's germline CDR1 is SGHNT and CDR2 YYREEE (reference sequence). This CDR3 region has 14 residues. V gave up 2 bases and J gave up 4 bases, with 13 bases separating them. CDR3 nucleotide sequence: TGTGCCAGCAGCTTACCCGGAGTCCTTTACGAGCAGTACTTC. Protein: CASSLPGVLYEQYF.

The V and J genes are TRBV7-3 and TRBJ2-5, with TRBD1 identical over 7 bases. V lost 5 bases, J lost 5 bases, and 8 bases stayed unmatched. Germline V CDR1 and CDR2: SGHTA, FQGTGA. The CDR3 length is 14 residues. CDR3 amino acids: CASSPGRGFETQYF. CDR3 bases: TGTGCCAGCAGCCCTGGCAGGGGGTTTGAGACCCAGTACTTC.

The V gene is TRBV11-3, the J gene TRBJ2-3; D is perhaps TRBD2 (5 bases). CDR1 and CDR2 from the germline V gene are SGHNT and YENEEA. V was trimmed by 2 bases and J by 3 bases, leaving 6 bases between them. The CDR3 runs to 13 residues. CDR3 amino acids: CASSLRETDTQYF. CDR3 coding DNA: TGTGCCAGCAGCTTACGGGAAACAGATACGCAGTATTTT.

The chain couples TRBV19 to TRBJ1-5; TRBD1 matches 9 bases. V was pared by 6 bases and J by 2 bases, with 5 bases of the junction left unmatched. Looked up from germline, CDR1 is LNHDA and CDR2 is SQIVND (reference sequence). The CDR3 totals 15 residues. The CDR3 sequence is CASRQGAYGNQPQHF. The CDR3 bases are TGTGCCAGTAGACAGGGGGCCTATGGCAATCAGCCCCAGCATTTT.

This clone was counted a few times. The chain employs TRBV25-1 and TRBJ1-4, with a possible D match to TRBD1 (5 bases). V dropped 7 bases and J dropped 8 bases, with 17 bases sitting between them. CDR1 is MGHDK, CDR2 SYGVNS, per germline. The CDR3 loop spans 14 amino acids. The CDR3 is CASTRALGGEKLFF. CDR3 bases: TGTGCCAGCACGCGGGCGCTGGGGGGGGAAAAACTGTTTTTT.

Here the CDR3 DNA reads TGTGCCAGCAAAACAACTAAAACAGGGCCACCTGGCTACACCTTC. Amino acid sequence: CASKTTKTGPPGYTF. V is TRBV6-5 and J is TRBJ1-2; D possibly corresponds to TRBD1 (6 bases). V lost 7 bases and J 7 bases, leaving 22 bases between the germline ends. Germline CDR1 reads MNHEY; CDR2 reads SVGAGI. The CDR3 has 15 residues.

The J gene is TRBJ2-1, the V gene TRBV10-3; 9 nucleotides agree with TRBD2. CDR1 is ENHRY, CDR2 SYGVKD, per germline. The junction had 6 bases not matched to a gene; V was cut back by 4 bases and J by 8 bases. The CDR3 has 14 amino acids. DNA of the CDR3: TGTGCCATCAGTGGGGGACTAGCAGGCGATGAGCAGTTCTTC. It is translated as CAISGGLAGDEQFF.

The J gene is TRBJ1-2, the V gene TRBV9; the D is unclear. Per germline, CDR1 SGDLS and CDR2 YYNGEE. The CDR3 is 14 residues long. V was trimmed by 4 bases and J by 2 bases, leaving 12 bases between them. CDR3 DNA sequence: TGTGCCAGCAGCTCGCAGACAAGAAACTATGGCTACACCTTC. Translated, it gives CASSSQTRNYGYTF.